What follows describes a single T cell receptor beta chain. Antigen: not known. The sample originates from a study of T cell responses to AZD1222 COVID-19 vaccine. Study-wide findings and caveats: Spike was spanned by vaccine-associated CD4 TCRs, with dominance at 160-218 and 743-854. Two doses of AZD1222 preceded a rise in Spike-specific TCR breadth and depth.

Pooling was applied to second doses at about 4 or about 12 weeks. TCRdb's copy holds only in-frame clones and misses some; the assay was immunoSEQ multiplex PCR. Of about 180,000 clones in the sample, around 88% are singletons; the top ten hold 11%. CDR1 SGHNT and CDR2 YYREEE come from the germline V gene (reference sequence). V gave up 0 bases and J gave up 2 bases; unmatched junction bases: 9. The CDR3 runs to 18 residues. Sequencing was performed on peripheral blood, taken 28 days after the second AZD1222 dose. The sequence was obtained from an adult who received the AZD1222 COVID-19 vaccine. This rearrangement joins TRBV5-4 to TRBJ2-5; 11 bases match TRBD2. This CDR3 is CASSLDLAGGNPQETQYF. The CDR3, as DNA: TGTGCCAGCAGCTTGGATCTAGCGGGGGGCAACCCTCAAGAGACCCAGTACTTC.